This T cell receptor beta chain was recorded in a study of identifying expanded T cells in peripheral blood. A single count supports this clone. The antigen remains unidentified. Collection occurred without any documented infections or immune events in donors. The J segment lost 6 bases and the V segment lost 1 base, leaving 5 bases of the junction unmatched. The CDR3 has 14 residues. Germline CDR1 reads LNHNV; CDR2 reads YYDKDF (reference sequence). Profiled with immunoSEQ multiplex PCR; TCRdb holds only in-frame clones, not every one. The sample carries about 86,000 clones, roughly 81% recorded once. Regarding the study as a whole: Technical replicates showed roughly 1.2 changed clones; roughly two weeks approximately 16; four weeks 19. Clone count variance between roughly 2-week samples rose with total template count.

The V and J genes are TRBV15 and TRBJ1-2; 7 bases are a match to TRBD1. The sample was blood. This clonotype was sampled from a person aged 18 to 75 in good health. The CDR3 region is CATSRVKQGDGYTF. CDR3 DNA: TGTGCCACCAGCAGAGTAAAGCAGGGGGATGGCTACACCTTC.